Below, one TCR beta chain is given with its context. What it binds is not known. These data belong to a study of cytomegalovirus exposure and HLA in healthy donors. Study-level results: In a later analysis, first-cohort TCR clusters were found to tend to co-occur in the 120 validation repertoires. Whilst most TCR sequences proved rare, a subset of public TCRs occurred across many donors. Cytomegalovirus status was reportedly diagnosed by the classifier with high specificity and sensitivity.

The CDR3 extends over 13 amino acids. Trimming stripped 4 bases from V and 7 bases from J, with 12 bases between. From germline, CDR1 is SGHRS and CDR2 YFSETQ. The method was immunoSEQ multiplex PCR; TCRdb's version includes in-frame clones alone and lacks a portion of them. This table has about 110,000 clones, around 85% appearing once. V gene TRBV5-1 combines with J gene TRBJ1-5, with D possibly being TRBD1 (5 bases). The sample was PBMCs. The sequence was collected from a woman aged 18-29 years in good health and CMV-seronegative. CDR3 DNA: TGCGCCAGCAGCCACACAACAGGCCAGCCCCAGCATTTT. It translates to CASSHTTGQPQHF.